The rows below give T cell receptor beta chains drawn from one sample of a study of blood T cell repertoires in COVID-19. The table came from immunoSEQ multiplex PCR; TCRdb's copy has only in-frame clones and leaves some out. This table holds about 280,000 clones, about 90% found once. The specimen was peripheral blood. These receptors were collected from a woman aged 25 to 39 who had recovered from COVID-19. The CDR3 runs from the conserved cysteine through the conserved F or W. The order of the fields is CDR3 protein, CDR3 DNA, J gene, V gene, D gene, clone size. A D gene is named only where the DNA matches it firmly. Some rows mark clone size as missing; the rest say once, few, many or name a class of expanded clone.

cdr3_aa: CATETDGVSGANVLTF
cdr3_nt: TGTGCCACTGAAACAGACGGGGTGTCTGGGGCCAACGTCCTGACTTTC
j_call: TRBJ2-6
v_call: TRBV28
d_call: NA
clone_size: once

cdr3_aa: CASSDLVGETQYF
cdr3_nt: TGTGCCAGCAGTGATCTAGTTGGGGAGACCCAGTACTTC
j_call: TRBJ2-5
v_call: TRBV25-1
d_call: NA
clone_size: NA

cdr3_aa: CASSQAGLAGEQFF
cdr3_nt: TGCGCCAGCAGCCAGGCCGGACTAGCGGGCGAGCAGTTCTTC
j_call: TRBJ2-1
v_call: TRBV4-1
d_call: TRBD2
clone_size: NA

cdr3_aa: CASSPNRMGQVEYEQYF
cdr3_nt: TGTGCCAGCTCACCTAACCGAATGGGACAGGTTGAATACGAGCAGTACTTC
j_call: TRBJ2-7
v_call: TRBV18
d_call: TRBD1
clone_size: NA

cdr3_aa: CASSEGQGRGETQYF
cdr3_nt: TGTGCCAGCAGTGAAGGTCAGGGGAGGGGAGAGACCCAGTACTTC
j_call: TRBJ2-5
v_call: TRBV2
d_call: NA
clone_size: once

cdr3_aa: CASTRQGPLNSPLHF
cdr3_nt: TGTGCCAGTACTAGACAGGGACCGCTGAATTCACCCCTCCACTTT
j_call: TRBJ1-6
v_call: TRBV19
d_call: TRBD1
clone_size: once

cdr3_aa: CASTHRQGSYNEQFF
cdr3_nt: TGTGCCAGCACCCATCGGCAGGGATCCTACAATGAGCAGTTCTTC
j_call: TRBJ2-1
v_call: TRBV7-2
d_call: NA
clone_size: NA

cdr3_aa: CASTSPAGPTDTQYF
cdr3_nt: TGTGCCAGCACCTCTCCCGCGGGCCCCACAGATACGCAGTATTTT
j_call: TRBJ2-3
v_call: TRBV28
d_call: NA
clone_size: NA

cdr3_aa: CASSFTGGGNYGYTF
cdr3_nt: TGTGCCAGCAGTTTTACAGGCGGCGGCAACTATGGCTACACCTTC
j_call: TRBJ1-2
v_call: TRBV6-2/TRBV6-3
d_call: NA
clone_size: NA

cdr3_aa: CASSQEGAGANYGYTF
cdr3_nt: TGCGCCAGCAGCCAAGAAGGGGCGGGAGCTAACTATGGCTACACCTTC
j_call: TRBJ1-2
v_call: TRBV4-1
d_call: NA
clone_size: NA

cdr3_aa: CASSPPRGARQPQHF
cdr3_nt: TGTGCCAGCAGTCCCCCGCGGGGGGCACGGCAGCCCCAGCATTTT
j_call: TRBJ1-5
v_call: TRBV28
d_call: NA
clone_size: NA

cdr3_aa: CASSEDASGANVLTF
cdr3_nt: TGTGCCAGCAGTGAAGATGCGTCCGGGGCCAACGTCCTGACTTTC
j_call: TRBJ2-6
v_call: TRBV6-1
d_call: NA
clone_size: NA

cdr3_aa: CASSYSGGGDGYTF
cdr3_nt: TGTGCCAGCAGTTATTCAGGGGGCGGGGATGGCTACACCTTC
j_call: TRBJ1-2
v_call: TRBV27
d_call: TRBD1
clone_size: NA

cdr3_aa: CASTPTGVGTEAFF
cdr3_nt: TGTGCCAGCACCCCGACGGGGGTAGGAACTGAAGCTTTCTTT
j_call: TRBJ1-1
v_call: TRBV27
d_call: NA
clone_size: NA

cdr3_aa: CASSQVWQMQETQYF
cdr3_nt: TGTGCCAGCAGCCAAGTCTGGCAGATGCAAGAGACCCAGTACTTC
j_call: TRBJ2-5
v_call: TRBV3-1/TRBV3-2
d_call: NA
clone_size: once

cdr3_aa: CASSRFQGKPYNEQFF
cdr3_nt: TGTGCCAGCAGCCGATTCCAGGGGAAGCCCTACAATGAGCAGTTCTTC
j_call: TRBJ2-1
v_call: TRBV5-8
d_call: NA
clone_size: NA

cdr3_aa: CASTKGRSEQYF
cdr3_nt: TGTGCCAGCACCAAAGGTCGTAGCGAGCAGTACTTC
j_call: TRBJ2-7
v_call: TRBV7-9
d_call: NA
clone_size: NA

cdr3_aa: CASRPSAGGETQYF
cdr3_nt: TGTGCCAGCCGGCCGTCCGCGGGCGGGGAGACCCAGTACTTC
j_call: TRBJ2-5
v_call: TRBV14
d_call: NA
clone_size: NA

cdr3_aa: CSVAENIQYF
cdr3_nt: TGCAGCGTTGCAGAAAACATTCAGTACTTC
j_call: TRBJ2-4
v_call: TRBV29-1
d_call: NA
clone_size: NA

cdr3_aa: CASTTRLSDTQYF
cdr3_nt: TGTGCCAGCACCACGAGGCTGTCAGATACGCAGTATTTT
j_call: TRBJ2-3
v_call: TRBV6-5
d_call: NA
clone_size: NA

cdr3_aa: CASSSSSRGGHEQFF
cdr3_nt: TGTGCCAGCAGCTCATCAAGTAGGGGGGGCCATGAGCAGTTCTTC
j_call: TRBJ2-1
v_call: TRBV7-2
d_call: NA
clone_size: NA

cdr3_aa: CASRPDSGEQYF
cdr3_nt: TGTGCCAGCAGACCAGATTCTGGCGAGCAGTACTTC
j_call: TRBJ2-7
v_call: TRBV5-4
d_call: NA
clone_size: NA

cdr3_aa: CAWTTTGGDSEGYTF
cdr3_nt: TGTGCCTGGACTACGACAGGGGGGGACTCGGAGGGCTACACCTTC
j_call: TRBJ1-2
v_call: TRBV30
d_call: TRBD1
clone_size: NA

cdr3_aa: CASSLGQGVDEQFF
cdr3_nt: TGCGCCAGCAGCTTGGGACAGGGGGTCGATGAGCAGTTCTTC
j_call: TRBJ2-1
v_call: TRBV5-1
d_call: TRBD1
clone_size: NA

cdr3_aa: CASSLAIGTAQETQYF
cdr3_nt: TGTGCCAGCAGCTTAGCTATTGGGACAGCACAAGAGACCCAGTACTTC
j_call: TRBJ2-5
v_call: TRBV7-2
d_call: TRBD1
clone_size: NA

cdr3_aa: CASSLIASYEQYF
cdr3_nt: TGTGCCAGCAGTTTGATAGCTTCCTACGAGCAGTACTTC
j_call: TRBJ2-7
v_call: TRBV28
d_call: NA
clone_size: NA

cdr3_aa: CASSSGSYGYTF
cdr3_nt: TGTGCCAGCAGCTCGGGAAGCTATGGCTACACCTTC
j_call: TRBJ1-2
v_call: TRBV28
d_call: NA
clone_size: NA

cdr3_aa: CASTHGQGLNEQYF
cdr3_nt: TGTGCCAGCACCCATGGACAGGGCCTCAACGAGCAGTACTTC
j_call: TRBJ2-7
v_call: TRBV5-8
d_call: TRBD1
clone_size: NA

cdr3_aa: CASNGPGQYSNQPQHF
cdr3_nt: TGTGCCAGTAATGGACCGGGACAGTATAGCAATCAGCCCCAGCATTTT
j_call: TRBJ1-5
v_call: TRBV19
d_call: TRBD1
clone_size: NA

cdr3_aa: CASSLVGIHTGELFF
cdr3_nt: TGTGCCAGCAGCTTGGTCGGTATTCACACCGGGGAGCTGTTTTTT
j_call: TRBJ2-2
v_call: TRBV5-4
d_call: NA
clone_size: NA

cdr3_aa: CAAGGGTVTMNTEAFF
cdr3_nt: TGTGCCGCTGGAGGGGGGACAGTAACCATGAACACTGAAGCTTTCTTT
j_call: TRBJ1-1
v_call: TRBV10-3
d_call: TRBD1
clone_size: NA

cdr3_aa: CASSLMGQAREQYF
cdr3_nt: TGTGCCAGCAGCCTTATGGGACAGGCTCGCGAGCAGTACTTC
j_call: TRBJ2-7
v_call: TRBV7-2
d_call: TRBD1
clone_size: NA

cdr3_aa: CASRSGVTTNEQFF
cdr3_nt: TGCGCCAGCAGGAGCGGGGTAACTACGAATGAGCAGTTCTTC
j_call: TRBJ2-1
v_call: TRBV5-1
d_call: TRBD2
clone_size: few

cdr3_aa: CASSPGVPSSYEQYF
cdr3_nt: TGTGCCAGCAGCCCCGGAGTCCCGAGCTCCTACGAGCAGTACTTC
j_call: TRBJ2-7
v_call: TRBV11-2
d_call: NA
clone_size: few

cdr3_aa: CAIRGGPEQYF
cdr3_nt: TGTGCCATTCGGGGGGGGCCCGAGCAGTACTTC
j_call: TRBJ2-7
v_call: TRBV28
d_call: TRBD2
clone_size: NA

cdr3_aa: CASSLVGELEAFF
cdr3_nt: TGTGCCAGCAGCTTAGTAGGGGAACTTGAAGCTTTCTTT
j_call: TRBJ1-1
v_call: TRBV7-9
d_call: NA
clone_size: NA

cdr3_aa: CASTLDSYNSPLHF
cdr3_nt: TGTGCCAGCACCCTGGACAGTTATAATTCACCCCTCCACTTT
j_call: TRBJ1-6
v_call: TRBV25-1
d_call: NA
clone_size: NA

cdr3_aa: CAGGQGRETQYF
cdr3_nt: TGTGCCGGAGGACAGGGAAGGGAGACCCAGTACTTC
j_call: TRBJ2-5
v_call: TRBV2
d_call: TRBD1
clone_size: once

cdr3_aa: CATSDAGNTGELFF
cdr3_nt: TGTGCCACCAGTGATGCGGGTAACACCGGGGAGCTGTTTTTT
j_call: TRBJ2-2
v_call: TRBV24-1
d_call: NA
clone_size: NA

cdr3_aa: CASSLVAVTYEQYF
cdr3_nt: TGTGCCAGCAGCTTAGTCGCAGTTACCTACGAGCAGTACTTC
j_call: TRBJ2-7
v_call: TRBV7-2
d_call: NA
clone_size: NA

cdr3_aa: CASSQVQLQETQYF
cdr3_nt: TGTGCCAGCAGCCAAGTACAGCTCCAAGAGACCCAGTACTTC
j_call: TRBJ2-5
v_call: TRBV4-2
d_call: NA
clone_size: NA

cdr3_aa: CASSYSNNEQYF
cdr3_nt: TGTGCCAGCAGTTACTCGAACAACGAGCAGTACTTC
j_call: TRBJ2-7
v_call: TRBV6-2/TRBV6-3
d_call: NA
clone_size: few